The 20 T cell receptor beta chains below come from one sample, sequenced in a study of blood T cell repertoires in COVID-19. Only in-frame clones appear in the TCRdb table, and some are missing; sequencing was by immunoSEQ multiplex PCR. Of 130,000 or so clones in the sample, approximately 68% are singletons; the top ten hold roughly 2%. Specimen: peripheral blood. These receptors originate from a woman aged 70-85 years with acute or convalescent COVID-19.

The chain is built from TRBV27 and TRBJ2-5, with D tentatively TRBD1 (6 bases). With 6 bases removed from V and 5 bases from J, the gap between germline ends came to 7 bases. Germline V gene sequence: CDR1 MNHEY, CDR2 SMNVEV (reference sequence). The CDR3 has 11 amino acids. The CDR3 here is CASSQGETQYF. The CDR3 DNA follows: TGTGCCAGCAGCCAGGGGGAGACCCAGTACTTC.

About this clone itself: This clone may be a read error of a much larger clone one base away. V is TRBV6-5 and J is TRBJ2-7; TRBD1 matches at 7 bases. The CDR3 covers 13 residues. V trimming: 6 bases; J trimming: 2 bases; junction bases outside the gene matches: 4. The germline V gene encodes CDR1 MNHEY and CDR2 SVGAGI. CDR3 amino acids: CASRRDSTYEQYF. In nucleotides, the CDR3 is TGTGCCAGCAGGAGGGACAGTACCTACGAGCAGTACTTC.

This clone was picked up a small number of times. The chain couples TRBV30 to TRBJ2-7; 9 nucleotides agree with TRBD1. V shed 4 bases, J shed 2 bases, and the junction held 3 bases outside the gene matches. The CDR3 length is 13 residues. CDR1 GTSNPN and CDR2 SVGIG come from the germline V gene (reference sequence). In DNA, the CDR3 is TGTGCCTGGACCGGGACAGGGACCTACGAGCAGTACTTC. This sequence encodes CAWTGTGTYEQYF.

The chain has TRBV5-8 and TRBJ1-6; D unresolved. Germline V lookup: CDR1 SGHTS, CDR2 YDEGEE. There are 15 residues in the CDR3. V was clipped by 4 bases and J by 5 bases, with 13 bases between them. The CDR3 spells CASSRGWLDNSPLHF. CDR3 DNA sequence: TGTGCCAGCAGCCGGGGATGGCTGGATAATTCACCCCTCCACTTT.

V is TRBV27 and J is TRBJ1-2, with 11 bases lining up with TRBD1. This CDR3 has 16 residues. The V and J ends lost 5 bases and 5 bases, in that order; junction bases with no gene match: 10. The germline gives CDR1 MNHEY, CDR2 SMNVEV (reference sequence). The CDR3 is CASSPEIGQGAYGYTF. DNA for the CDR3: TGTGCCAGCAGTCCTGAAATTGGACAGGGGGCGTATGGCTACACCTTC.

The chain joins TRBV5-1 to TRBJ2-1, with 10 bases identical to TRBD2. V lost 5 bases to trimming and J lost 3 bases; unmatched junction nucleotides: 5. The CDR3 contains 15 residues. The germline CDR1 and CDR2 sequences are SGHRS and YFSETQ. The CDR3 DNA reads as TGCGCCAGCAGTCTAGCGGGGGATTACTACAATGAGCAGTTCTTC. Translated, it gives CASSLAGDYYNEQFF.

V is TRBV2 and J is TRBJ1-2; D uncertain. CDR3 length: 13 amino acids. Trimming left V 6 bases short and J 5 bases short, with 13 bases between. Per germline, CDR1 SNHLY and CDR2 FYNNEI. CDR3 bases: TGTGCCAGCAGCCTCTTAGTTTTGTATGGCTACACCTTC. Protein sequence: CASSLLVLYGYTF.

The V and J genes are TRBV19 and TRBJ2-3, with 9 bases fitting TRBD2. Germline V gives CDR1 LNHDA, CDR2 SQIVND (reference sequence). CDR3 length: 16 residues. The ends lost 2 bases at V and 1 base at J; junction bases unmatched: 4. Here the CDR3 DNA reads TGTGCCAGTAGTATAACTAGCGGGTATGGCACAGATACGCAGTATTTT. Amino acids: CASSITSGYGTDTQYF.

In its sample, this clone was seen a few times. The J gene is TRBJ1-1, the V gene TRBV11-2, with 8 positions matching TRBD1. In germline, CDR1 is SGHAT, CDR2 FQNNGV. V shed 5 bases, J shed 10 bases, and the junction held 6 bases outside the gene matches. The CDR3 totals 12 residues. The CDR3 loop is CASSTGGGLAFF. The CDR3 DNA reads TGTGCCAGCAGCACAGGGGGTGGGTTAGCTTTCTTT.

The chain employs TRBV18 and TRBJ2-5; a possible D gene is TRBD1 (5 bases). The V gene's germline CDR1 is KGHSH and CDR2 LQKENI. Between the trimmed V and J ends, which lost 1 base and 4 bases, there was a span of 10 bases. The length of the CDR3 is 14 residues. In DNA form, the CDR3 reads TGTGCCAGCTCACCACAGGGGTTTGTAGAGACCCAGTACTTC. It translates to CASSPQGFVETQYF.

This sequence joins TRBV10-2 and TRBJ1-2, with D unclear. This CDR3 contains 13 residues. Trimming left V 5 bases short and J 2 bases short, with 9 bases between. The germline V gene encodes CDR1 WSHSY and CDR2 SAAADI. The CDR3 DNA follows: TGCGCCAGCAGTCGGGGTGGGAACTATGGCTACACCTTC. It codes for CASSRGGNYGYTF.

For the CDR3, the DNA is TGTGCCAGCAGTTACTCGACAGGTCTCGACTACACCTTC. Its protein product is CASSYSTGLDYTF. The chain employs TRBV6-5 and TRBJ1-2; D possibly corresponds to TRBD1 (6 bases). V gave up 0 bases and J gave up 10 bases, with 12 bases separating them. Germline CDR1 and CDR2: MNHEY and SVGAGI. The CDR3 runs 13 residues.

This chain uses TRBV7-2 with TRBJ2-3, with D perhaps matching TRBD2 (6 bases). Germline-derived CDR1 and CDR2 are SGHTA and FQGNSA. V shed 2 bases and J shed 1 base, with 10 bases lying between them. The length of the CDR3 is 15 residues. The CDR3 is CASSLRSGRTDTQYF. The CDR3 DNA reads as TGTGCCAGCAGCTTAAGGAGCGGGCGCACAGATACGCAGTATTTT.

The chain combines TRBV7-2 with TRBJ2-5; 7 positions agree with TRBD2. V trimming: 1 base; J trimming: 4 bases; junction bases outside the gene matches: 3. CDR3 length: 14 amino acids. Germline CDR1 and CDR2: SGHTA and FQGNSA. DNA of the CDR3: TGTGCCAGCAGCTTAGATGGGGGGGGAGAGACCCAGTACTTC. As protein: CASSLDGGGETQYF.

This clone was recorded a few times. The chain employs TRBV9 and TRBJ2-7; D perhaps matches TRBD2 (5 bases). The CDR3 length is 15 residues. The V end lost 0 bases, the J end lost 3 bases, and 13 bases lay between the germline ends. The germline V gene encodes CDR1 SGDLS and CDR2 YYNGEE. The CDR3 DNA reads TGTGCCAGCAGCGTAGGGAGTAGTGGGAGCTACGAGCAGTACTTC. Its protein is CASSVGSSGSYEQYF.

The rearrangement joins TRBV5-1 to TRBJ2-5, with a possible D match to TRBD2 (5 bases). V was clipped by 4 bases and J by 4 bases, with 11 bases between them. The CDR3 spans 13 residues. In germline, CDR1 is SGHRS, CDR2 YFSETQ. The CDR3 DNA is TGCGCCAGCAGCCGTACAGAGGGAGAGACCCAGTACTTC. Translating it yields CASSRTEGETQYF.

V gene TRBV10-3 combines with J gene TRBJ1-6, with 9 bases aligning to TRBD1. The junction had 4 bases not matched to a gene; V was cut back by 0 bases and J by 7 bases. The CDR3 has 16 residues. The V gene's germline CDR1 is ENHRY and CDR2 SYGVKD. CDR3 loop: CAISESETGGNSPLHF. CDR3 nucleotides: TGTGCCATCAGTGAGTCGGAGACAGGGGGGAATTCACCCCTCCACTTT.

This chain joins TRBV7-6 and TRBJ2-3; TRBD2 aligns across 11 bases. Unmatched junction bases numbered 7, after V lost 2 bases and J lost 3 bases. The CDR3 is 17 residues long. Germline CDR1 and CDR2: SGHVS and FNYEAQ. CDR3 amino acids: CASSLPSGGPGTDTQYF. The CDR3 DNA follows: TGTGCCAGCAGCTTACCTAGCGGGGGGCCGGGTACAGATACGCAGTATTTT.

The chain carries TRBV15 and TRBJ2-4; 8 bases agree with TRBD2. Germline V CDR1 and CDR2: LNHNV, YYDKDF (reference sequence). J was trimmed by 6 bases and V by 1 base; bases with no gene match: 5. CDR3 length: 15 amino acids. This chain's CDR3 is CATSRAGGQGNIQYF. The CDR3 DNA follows: TGTGCCACCAGCAGAGCGGGGGGGCAGGGAAACATTCAGTACTTC.

This sequence joins TRBV19 and TRBJ1-1; 7 bases line up with TRBD1. Unmatched junction bases numbered 5, after V lost 3 bases and J lost 4 bases. The CDR3 spans 14 residues. The germline gives CDR1 LNHDA, CDR2 SQIVND (reference sequence). This CDR3 reads CASSIARGVTEAFF. The CDR3 region has the DNA TGTGCCAGTAGTATCGCCAGGGGGGTCACTGAAGCTTTCTTT.